One and the same sample provided the 13 T cell receptor beta chains below, sequenced in a study of cytomegalovirus exposure and HLA in healthy donors. PCR amplification relied on 60 Vbeta primers (plus 13 Jbeta primers). TCRdb's copy holds only in-frame clones and misses some; the assay was immunoSEQ multiplex PCR. The table records 100,000 or so clones, over 65% of them present only once. Sequencing input: PBMCs. The receptor set was obtained from a female donor in good health and CMV-seropositive.

In its sample, this clone was seen once. The chain joins TRBV2 to TRBJ1-5; no definite D call. The germline gives CDR1 SNHLY, CDR2 FYNNEI. The CDR3 spans 12 residues. The germline V and J ends were trimmed by 5 bases and 9 bases, with 11 bases remaining between them. CDR3 sequence: CASSLEPGPQHF. The CDR3 coding sequence is TGTGCCAGCAGTTTAGAACCCGGGCCCCAGCATTTT.

This chain's CDR3 is CASSLAGGGRELFF. The CDR3 DNA reads as TGTGCCAGCAGCTTAGCGGGTGGAGGGCGGGAGCTGTTTTTT. This chain connects TRBV7-8 to TRBJ2-2; possible D gene TRBD2, 6 bases. The length of the CDR3 is 14 residues. The germline V gene encodes CDR1 SGHVS and CDR2 FQNEAQ. With 0 bases removed from V and 9 bases from J, the gap between germline ends came to 11 bases.

The genes are TRBV5-4 and TRBJ2-3; 12 bases map to TRBD2. Germline V lookup: CDR1 SGHNT, CDR2 YYREEE (reference sequence). This CDR3 contains 18 residues. J gave up 3 bases and V 4 bases, and 12 bases lay outside the gene matches. The DNA of the CDR3 is TGTGCCAGCAGCCCACTAGCGGGAGGCAATATCCGGACAGATACGCAGTATTTT. It encodes CASSPLAGGNIRTDTQYF.

This clone was observed a few times. An end of the junction differs from the germline gene, which may be a read error. V and J are TRBV7-7 and TRBJ2-5; 8 nucleotides line up with TRBD1. Looked up from germline, CDR1 is SSHAT and CDR2 is FNYEAQ (reference sequence). The CDR3 has 13 amino acids. CDR3 region: CASSKGQAETQYF. The CDR3 bases are TGTGCTAGCAGCAAGGGACAGGCGGAGACCCAGTACTTC.

The genes are TRBV7-3 and TRBJ2-1, with 7 bases fitting TRBD1. The CDR3 sequence is 17 residues long. Trimming took 5 bases from V and 5 from J; bases not matched to a gene: 15. CDR1 SGHTA and CDR2 FQGTGA come from the germline V gene. CDR3 loop: CASSPGQREWGHNEQFF. The CDR3 DNA follows: TGTGCCAGCAGCCCGGGACAGAGAGAGTGGGGTCACAATGAGCAGTTCTTC.

The CDR3 coding sequence is TGTGCCAGCAGTTTGACAGCTAGTGGGGCCAACGTCCTGACTTTC. The encoded protein is CASSLTASGANVLTF. The rearrangement links TRBV27 to TRBJ2-6, with TRBD1 as a possible D gene (5 bases). In germline, CDR1 is MNHEY, CDR2 SMNVEV (reference sequence). V lost 3 bases and J 3 bases, leaving 9 bases between the germline ends. This CDR3 region has 15 residues. Full variable domain (remainder filled in from reference TRBV27 and TRBJ2-6): EAQVTQNPRYLITVTGKKLTVTCSQNMNHEYMSWYRQDPGLGLRQIYYSMNVEVTDKGDVPEGYKVSRKEKRNFPLILESPSPNQTSLYFCASSLTASGANVLTFGAGSRLTVL.

The V gene is TRBV18, the J gene TRBJ2-5; 7 nucleotides match TRBD1. V lost 0 bases to trimming and J lost 3 bases; unmatched junction nucleotides: 7. This CDR3 region has 16 residues. Germline V gives CDR1 KGHSH, CDR2 LQKENI. CDR3 region: CASSPPLLTGKETQYF. In DNA, the CDR3 is TGTGCCAGCTCACCACCCCTCCTGACAGGGAAAGAGACCCAGTACTTC.

The rearrangement links TRBV6-1 to TRBJ1-1, with a tentative D call TRBD1 (5 bases). V was cut by 6 bases and J by 11 bases, with 22 bases left in between. The CDR3 consists of 14 residues. In germline, CDR1 is MNHNS, CDR2 SASEGT. CDR3 sequence (DNA): TGTGCCAGCAGGGAGGGGTCCGCCTGGGATGGGGCTTTCTTT. Its translation: CASREGSAWDGAFF.

This sequence joins TRBV27 and TRBJ2-2; 8 bases fit TRBD1. Germline CDR1 MNHEY, CDR2 SMNVEV (reference sequence). The CDR3 loop spans 17 amino acids. The trim removed 0 bases at V and 0 bases at J, leaving 3 bases unmatched. Here the CDR3 reads CASSLSPRGPNTGELFF. DNA of the CDR3: TGTGCCAGCAGTTTATCCCCCAGGGGGCCGAACACCGGGGAGCTGTTTTTT.

There are a few counts of this clone. The chain links TRBV19 to TRBJ2-5, with D possibly being TRBD1 (7 bases). V was shortened by 5 bases and J by 5 bases, with 12 bases between the two germline ends. Germline values: CDR1 LNHDA, CDR2 SQIVND (reference sequence). There are 13 residues in the CDR3. The CDR3 DNA reads as TGTGCCAGTAGTGCACAGGGGAGGGAGACCCAGTACTTC. Protein sequence: CASSAQGRETQYF. Together with reference TRBV19 and TRBJ2-5, the CDR3 gives the full variable domain: DGGITQSPKYLFRKEGQNVTLSCEQNLNHDAMYWYRQDPGQGLRLIYYSQIVNDFQKGDIAEGYSVSREKKESFPLTVTSAQKNPTAFYLCASSAQGRETQYFGPGTRLLVL.

This chain uses TRBV27 with TRBJ2-3, with a possible D match to TRBD2 (7 bases). V shed 7 bases and J shed 4 bases, with 21 bases lying between them. CDR1 is MNHEY and CDR2 is SMNVEV in the germline V gene (reference sequence). The CDR3 is made up of 16 amino acids. The DNA for the CDR3 is TGTGCCAGCACTCGGGACGGAGGGGGGGTCTCAGATACGCAGTATTTT. As protein: CASTRDGGGVSDTQYF.

This rearrangement joins TRBV27 to TRBJ1-4; D possibly corresponds to TRBD1 (5 bases). CDR1 is MNHEY, CDR2 SMNVEV, per germline (reference sequence). This CDR3 comprises 13 residues. V was shortened by 6 bases and J by 5 bases, with 10 bases between the two germline ends. CDR3 loop: CASRRDLNEKLFF. Written as DNA, the CDR3 is TGTGCCAGCAGAAGGGACTTAAATGAAAAACTGTTTTTT.

This sequence joins TRBV5-1 and TRBJ2-7; 9 bases agree with TRBD1. Unmatched junction bases numbered 10, after V lost 4 bases and J lost 5 bases. The CDR3 covers 15 residues. The germline V gene encodes CDR1 SGHRS and CDR2 YFSETQ. The CDR3 DNA reads TGCGCCAGCAGCCCTCTTGGGGACAGGGAACACGAGCAGTACTTC. Translation gives CASSPLGDREHEQYF.